Shown below are 26 T cell receptor beta chains from a single sample sequenced in a study of beta chain features in type 1 diabetes. The isolated RNA, all of it, was reverse transcribed, so expressed TCRB transcripts were what got sequenced. TCRdb's copy holds only in-frame clones and misses some; the assay was immunoSEQ multiplex PCR. The sample includes more than 110,000 clones, 6.9% of them seen just once. Sequencing was done on a sample of central memory CD4+ T cells from blood. These receptors came from a woman in her thirties in good health.

This clone was found a few times. The chain is built from TRBV5-1 and TRBJ2-5; D gene uncertain. Between the trimmed V and J ends, which lost 0 bases and 1 base, there was a span of 4 bases. CDR3 length: 13 amino acids. Germline V gives CDR1 SGHRS, CDR2 YFSETQ. CDR3 nucleotide sequence: TGCGCCAGCAGCTTGGAGCCCCAAGAGACCCAGTACTTC. Its translation is CASSLEPQETQYF.

This chain connects TRBV7-8 to TRBJ2-1; 8 positions agree with TRBD2. CDR1 is SGHVS, CDR2 FQNEAQ, per germline. The trim removed 2 bases at V and 3 bases at J, leaving 6 bases unmatched. This CDR3 has 16 residues. The CDR3 protein is CASSLQAGAGYNEQFF. The CDR3 DNA reads as TGTGCCAGCAGCTTACAAGCGGGAGCTGGCTACAATGAGCAGTTCTTC.

This clone was observed many times. This chain uses TRBV27 with TRBJ1-5; D is possibly TRBD1 (6 bases). The germline gives CDR1 MNHEY, CDR2 SMNVEV (reference sequence). Trimming left V 3 bases short and J 7 bases short, with 7 bases between. The length of the CDR3 is 12 residues. The DNA of the CDR3 is TGTGCCAGCAGTTTTACAGGGCAGCCCCAGCATTTT. Its protein product is CASSFTGQPQHF.

The rearrangement uses TRBV27 and TRBJ2-7; D may be TRBD2 (5 bases). CDR3 length: 13 residues. V was pared by 6 bases and J by 0 bases, with 9 bases between. Germline-derived CDR1 and CDR2 are MNHEY and SMNVEV (reference sequence). CDR3 region: CASRQRDSYEQYF. The CDR3 bases are TGTGCCAGCAGACAACGGGACTCCTACGAGCAGTACTTC.

At least ten counts were recorded for this clone. This chain joins TRBV4-3 and TRBJ2-3; D gene unclear. The germline V gene encodes CDR1 LGHNA and CDR2 YSLEER. The CDR3 covers 13 residues. V was pared by 4 bases and J by 0 bases, with 5 bases between. CDR3 residues: CASSPSSTDTQYF. CDR3 DNA: TGCGCCAGCAGCCCAAGCAGCACAGATACGCAGTATTTT.

In its sample, this clone was seen a few times. The chain couples TRBV4-2 to TRBJ2-3, with D unresolved. This CDR3 comprises 12 residues. The V end was cut by 5 bases, the J end by 4 bases, with 7 bases between. The germline CDR1 and CDR2 sequences are LGHNA and YNFKEQ. As DNA, the CDR3 is TGTGCCAGCAGCTTGCGAGCAGATACGCAGTATTTT. The encoded protein is CASSLRADTQYF.

This rearrangement joins TRBV9 to TRBJ2-1; weak D call: TRBD2 (6 bases). This CDR3 has 13 residues. The ends were cut back, 2 bases at V and 9 bases at J, with 12 bases in the middle. CDR1 and CDR2 (germline): SGDLS, YYNGEE. The DNA of the CDR3 is TGTGCCAGCAGCGTGACTAGTTTGGGTGAGCAGTTCTTC. Its translation is CASSVTSLGEQFF.

This clone was detected ten times or more. This chain uses TRBV29-1 with TRBJ2-1, with a weak D call TRBD2 (6 bases). V was clipped by 6 bases and J by 5 bases, with 14 bases between them. The V gene's germline CDR1 is SQVTM and CDR2 ANQGSEA. The CDR3 runs to 13 residues. The CDR3 coding sequence is TGCAGCGTAAAACGGGACTGGAACAATGAGCAGTTCTTC. Encoded protein: CSVKRDWNNEQFF.

V is TRBV12-5 and J is TRBJ2-7, with TRBD2 as a possible D gene (6 bases). Germline CDR1 LGHNT, CDR2 FRNRAP. Trimming took 1 base from V and 1 from J, leaving 17 bases between them. This CDR3 has 17 residues. This CDR3 is CASGLGDGLITSYEQYF. The DNA of the CDR3 is TGTGCTAGTGGTTTGGGGGACGGACTAATAACTTCCTACGAGCAGTACTTC.

The table lists this clone with a few counts. The gene calls are TRBV28 and TRBJ2-7, with TRBD2 matching 8 bases. Germline V gene sequence: CDR1 MDHEN, CDR2 SYDVKM. CDR3 length equals 14 residues. V lost 6 bases and J lost 6; bases outside the gene matches: 10. As DNA, the CDR3 is TGTGCCAGCAGCCCCCCGGGACTAGTGGGCGAGCAGTACTTC. It codes for CASSPPGLVGEQYF.

This clone has just a few counts. The chain joins TRBV18 to TRBJ2-3, with D possibly TRBD1 on 5 matching bases. CDR3 length equals 15 residues. Per the germline V gene, CDR1 is KGHSH and CDR2 is LQKENI. V shed 0 bases and J shed 0 bases, with 7 bases lying between them. In nucleotides, the CDR3 is TGTGCCAGCTCACCACCGACAGTTAGCACAGATACGCAGTATTTT. Protein: CASSPPTVSTDTQYF.

This chain uses TRBV7-3 with TRBJ2-2; D may be TRBD1 (5 bases). From germline, CDR1 is SGHTA and CDR2 FQGTGA. The CDR3 extends over 14 amino acids. The CDR3 is CAISDKVNTGELFF. CDR3 sequence (DNA): TGTGCTATCTCGGACAAGGTGAACACCGGGGAGCTGTTTTTT.

This clone was counted only a few times. The sample carries other DNA sequences with the same CDR3. The chain carries TRBV4-2 and TRBJ2-7; no clear D gene. This CDR3 contains 13 residues. The V end lost 0 bases, the J end lost 1 base, and 4 bases lay between the germline ends. Germline V CDR1 and CDR2: LGHNA, YNFKEQ. As DNA, the CDR3 is TGTGCCAGCAGCCAAGATCGGTCCTACGAGCAGTACTTC. Translating it yields CASSQDRSYEQYF.

This clone has more than one count but fewer than ten. This rearrangement joins TRBV6-5 to TRBJ2-7, with a weak D call TRBD2 (6 bases). The CDR3 is made up of 16 amino acids. The germline V gene has CDR1 MNHEY and CDR2 SVGAGI. The ends were cut back, 2 bases at V and 1 base at J, with 15 bases in the middle. The CDR3 protein is CASSYGVSSASYEQYF. In nucleotides, the CDR3 is TGTGCCAGCAGTTACGGGGTTTCTAGCGCTTCCTACGAGCAGTACTTC.

This clone was seen more than once but under ten times. The chain is built from TRBV6-5 and TRBJ2-1; 10 bases fit TRBD1. Germline CDR1 MNHEY, CDR2 SVGAGI. This CDR3 is 14 amino acids long. The V and J ends lost 8 bases and 1 base, in that order; junction bases with no gene match: 2. The CDR3 region has the DNA TGTGCCAGCGGGACAGGGGTGTCCTACAATGAGCAGTTCTTC. This sequence encodes CASGTGVSYNEQFF.

This clone was observed a handful of times. V usage is TRBV5-1 and J usage is TRBJ2-1, with D possibly being TRBD2 (6 bases). The germline V gene encodes CDR1 SGHRS and CDR2 YFSETQ. The length of the CDR3 is 16 residues. The V end lost 4 bases, the J end lost 2 bases, and 16 bases lay between the germline ends. Here the CDR3 reads CASSGSSAPTYNEQFF. CDR3 DNA: TGCGCCAGCAGCGGATCTAGCGCCCCGACCTACAATGAGCAGTTCTTC.

This clone came up a few times. V gene TRBV28 combines with J gene TRBJ2-7, with a possible D match to TRBD1 (5 bases). Germline lookup yields CDR1 MDHEN and CDR2 SYDVKM. Trimming cost V 3 bases and J 2 bases, with 11 bases left between them. CDR3 size: 14 residues. The CDR3 nucleotides read TGTGCCAGCAGTTTGGGTGGCAGGGCCTACGAGCAGTACTTC. It is translated as CASSLGGRAYEQYF.

This clone was counted between two and nine times. The chain joins TRBV2 to TRBJ2-2; perhaps TRBD1 as D (6 bases). V was clipped by 7 bases and J by 5 bases, with 14 bases between them. Germline V gene sequence: CDR1 SNHLY, CDR2 FYNNEI. The CDR3 totals 14 residues. The CDR3 is CASKGRGSTGELFF. CDR3 sequence (DNA): TGTGCCAGCAAGGGCAGGGGTAGTACCGGGGAGCTGTTTTTT. The variable domain in full, completed from reference TRBV2 and TRBJ2-2, reads EPEVTQTPSHQVTQMGQEVILRCVPISNHLYFYWYRQILGQKVEFLVSFYNNEISEKSEIFDDQFSVERPDGSNFTLKIRSTKLEDSAMYFCASKGRGSTGELFFGEGSRLTVL.

The chain recombines TRBV29-1 with TRBJ2-5; D might be TRBD2 (6 bases). V lost 2 bases to trimming and J lost 1 base, with 14 bases between them. Germline V gives CDR1 SQVTM, CDR2 ANQGSEA. The CDR3 contains 15 residues. The CDR3 here is CSVESRESLQETQYF. The CDR3 DNA reads TGCAGCGTTGAATCCCGGGAGTCCCTCCAAGAGACCCAGTACTTC.

This sequence joins TRBV5-1 and TRBJ2-3; D might be TRBD2 (6 bases). This CDR3 is 16 amino acids long. Trimming pared 0 bases from V and 0 bases from J, leaving 11 bases between. Germline assignment: CDR1 SGHRS and CDR2 YFSETQ. The CDR3 DNA reads TGCGCCAGCAGCTTGGAAGGAGGAGGGAGCACAGATACGCAGTATTTT. Its protein is CASSLEGGGSTDTQYF.

The rearrangement uses TRBV25-1 and TRBJ2-5; TRBD1 aligns across 9 bases. The J call could be wrong; TRBJ2-7 is a better fit for the DNA end. Per the germline V gene, CDR1 is MGHDK and CDR2 is SYGVNS. The CDR3 covers 16 residues. The chain's CDR3 is CASSETLGTGTYEQYF. The CDR3 DNA reads TGTGCCAGCAGTGAAACGTTGGGGACAGGGACCTACGAGCAGTACTTC.

This clone was observed a handful of times. The chain has TRBV28 and TRBJ2-5, with D uncertain. The length of the CDR3 is 14 residues. Germline V lookup: CDR1 MDHEN, CDR2 SYDVKM. Trimming removed 2 bases from V and 5 bases from J, with 12 bases in between. The CDR3 sequence: CASSLVQLRETQYF. The CDR3 DNA sequence: TGTGCCAGCAGTTTAGTTCAACTCCGGGAGACCCAGTACTTC.

This clone was recorded a few times. The rearrangement uses TRBV5-1 and TRBJ2-6; TRBD2 aligns across 15 bases. The CDR3 is made up of 19 amino acids. The germline gives CDR1 SGHRS, CDR2 YFSETQ. With V trimmed by 2 bases and J by 4 bases, 7 bases remained unmatched. The CDR3 nucleotides are TGCGCCAGCAGCTTCGGACTAGCGGGAGGGCCTATGGGGGCCAACGTCCTGACTTTC. Its protein is CASSFGLAGGPMGANVLTF.

This clone was detected only a few times. The chain joins TRBV9 to TRBJ1-4; D is ambiguous. The germline V gene encodes CDR1 SGDLS and CDR2 YYNGEE. Trimming took off 0 bases at V and 2 bases at J, with 14 bases between the two ends. The CDR3 spans 17 residues. CDR3 in DNA: TGTGCCAGCAGCGTAGGTTATTCGTCGGGGACTAATGAAAAACTGTTTTTT. Its translation is CASSVGYSSGTNEKLFF.

This clone was counted between two and nine times. This sequence joins TRBV7-2 and TRBJ1-1, with D perhaps matching TRBD1 (6 bases). Trimming took off 0 bases at V and 8 bases at J, with 16 bases between the two ends. The length of the CDR3 is 15 residues. The germline V gene encodes CDR1 SGHTA and CDR2 FQGNSA. CDR3 nucleotide sequence: TGTGCCAGCAGCTTAGCGCTGGGCAGGGGCCTAGAAGCTTTCTTT. It is translated as CASSLALGRGLEAFF.

The V call is TRBV7-6, the J call TRBJ1-5; 12 bases are shared with TRBD1. From germline, CDR1 is SGHVS and CDR2 FNYEAQ. V was pared by 5 bases and J by 6 bases, with 5 bases of the junction left unmatched. The CDR3 consists of 15 residues. Here the CDR3 reads CASSPGTGGSQPQHF. In nucleotides, the CDR3 is TGTGCCAGCAGCCCCGGGACAGGGGGCTCTCAGCCCCAGCATTTT.